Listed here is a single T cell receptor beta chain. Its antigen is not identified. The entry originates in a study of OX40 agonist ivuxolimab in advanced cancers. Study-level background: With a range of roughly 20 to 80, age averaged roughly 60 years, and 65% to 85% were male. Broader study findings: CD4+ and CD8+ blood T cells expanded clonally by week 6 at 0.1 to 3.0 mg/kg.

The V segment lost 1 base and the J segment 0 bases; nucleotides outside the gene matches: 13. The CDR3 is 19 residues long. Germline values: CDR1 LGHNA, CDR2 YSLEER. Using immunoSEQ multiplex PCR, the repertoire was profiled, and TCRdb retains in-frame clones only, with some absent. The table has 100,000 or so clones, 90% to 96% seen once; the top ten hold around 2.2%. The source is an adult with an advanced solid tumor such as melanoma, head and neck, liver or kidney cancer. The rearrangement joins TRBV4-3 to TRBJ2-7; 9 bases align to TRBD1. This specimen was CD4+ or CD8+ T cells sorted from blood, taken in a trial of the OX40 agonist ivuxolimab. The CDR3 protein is CASSQVGETGTGSSYEQYF. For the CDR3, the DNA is TGCGCCAGCAGCCAAGTGGGGGAAACCGGGACAGGGAGCTCCTACGAGCAGTACTTC.